The T cell receptor beta chain described here comes from a study of blood T cell repertoires in COVID-19. This table comes from immunoSEQ multiplex PCR, and its TCRdb copy is limited to in-frame clones, with some not included. The sample holds about 48,000 clones, 85% seen once. Material for sequencing was peripheral blood. This TCR was recovered from a woman aged 60-70 years with acute or convalescent COVID-19.

The CDR3 DNA sequence: TGTGCCAGCAGCGATACTAGACTAGCGCTATTGAATGAGCAGTTCTTC. Amino acids: CASSDTRLALLNEQFF. The chain recombines TRBV6-4 with TRBJ2-1; the match to TRBD2 covers 8 bases. V lost 6 bases and J lost 7; bases outside the gene matches: 14. CDR1 is MRHNA and CDR2 is SNTAGT in the germline V gene. The CDR3 is 16 residues long.